The 6 T cell receptor beta chains presented below share a single source sample, sequenced in a study of cytomegalovirus exposure and HLA in healthy donors. The protocol was immunoSEQ multiplex PCR, while the TCRdb copy is restricted to in-frame clones and leaves out a portion. The table lists about 57,000 clones, about 89% of them singletons, with roughly 1.2% in the top ten. The sample was PBMCs. The receptors originated from a woman in her late teens or twenties in good health and CMV-seronegative.

The CDR3 reads CASSFPGQTSNQPQHF. Here the CDR3 DNA reads TGTGCCAGCAGTTTTCCGGGACAAACTAGCAATCAGCCCCAGCATTTT. This sequence joins TRBV2 and TRBJ1-5; maybe TRBD1 (6 bases). The germline V gene encodes CDR1 SNHLY and CDR2 FYNNEI. V was clipped by 5 bases and J by 0 bases, with 14 bases between them. This CDR3 region has 16 residues.

The rearrangement links TRBV28 to TRBJ2-1, with 14 bases fitting TRBD2. Germline CDR1 reads MDHEN; CDR2 reads SYDVKM. V gave up 7 bases and J gave up 4 bases; unmatched junction bases: 3. The CDR3 is made up of 15 amino acids. CDR3 in amino acids: CASKTSGGGYNEQFF. In DNA form, the CDR3 reads TGTGCCAGCAAGACTAGCGGGGGGGGTTACAATGAGCAGTTCTTC.

The J gene is TRBJ2-5, the V gene TRBV4-2; D ambiguous. This CDR3 is 14 amino acids long. CDR1 and CDR2 (germline): LGHNA, YNFKEQ. V lost 3 bases and J 3 bases, leaving 11 bases between the germline ends. CDR3 amino acids: CASSQVDREETQYF. CDR3 sequence (DNA): TGTGCCAGCAGCCAGGTAGATAGAGAAGAGACCCAGTACTTC.

The chain is built from TRBV7-7 and TRBJ2-5; the match to TRBD1 covers 8 bases. CDR3 size: 15 residues. Germline CDR1 and CDR2: SSHAT and FNYEAQ (reference sequence). V gave up 5 bases and J gave up 1 base; unmatched junction bases: 6. The CDR3 nucleotides are TGTGCCAGCAGCCGAGACAGGGGCCTCCAAGAGACCCAGTACTTC. Encoded protein: CASSRDRGLQETQYF.

The chain carries TRBV11-2 and TRBJ1-5; 8 positions match TRBD1. Germline trimming cut 1 base from V and 3 bases from J; bases unmatched to any gene: 2. Germline CDR1 and CDR2: SGHAT and FQNNGV. This CDR3 has 15 amino acids. CDR3 amino acids: CASSLGTGYNQPQHF. CDR3 DNA: TGTGCCAGCAGCTTAGGGACAGGGTACAATCAGCCCCAGCATTTT. Variable domain in full (rest from reference TRBV11-2 and TRBJ1-5): EAGVAQSPRYKIIEKRQSVAFWCNPISGHATLYWYQQILGQGPKLLIQFQNNGVVDDSQLPKDRFSAERLKGVDSTLKIQPAKLEDSAVYLCASSLGTGYNQPQHFGDGTRLSIL.

The chain combines TRBV18 with TRBJ2-1; 8 nucleotides match TRBD1. This CDR3 contains 15 residues. The germline V gene encodes CDR1 KGHSH and CDR2 LQKENI. After removal of 1 base from V and 6 bases from J, the junction contained 5 bases not matched to a gene. Here the CDR3 reads CASSPRQGTSNEQFF. The CDR3, as DNA: TGTGCCAGCTCACCACGACAGGGGACCTCCAATGAGCAGTTCTTC.